Here is one T cell receptor beta chain with its context. This sample is drawn from a study of T cells in Graves' hyperthyroidism and ophthalmopathy. Germline V gene data show CDR1 as LGHDT and CDR2 as YNNKEL (reference sequence). This CDR3 has 17 residues. V lost 0 bases and J lost 4; bases outside the gene matches: 5. There were TCR beta CDR3 regions amplified from RNA transcripts. The study used the HTBI primer set for a first-round RT-PCR of the TCR CDR3. TCRdb called the multiplex PCR reads again in MiXCR, with one record for every CDR3 protein. This sample yields a few hundred thousand distinct CDR3 sequences, of which 15% to 17% are seen a single time; about 7% belongs to the top ten.

Sequencing used blood. The receptor was derived from a woman aged 25 to 39 with Graves' hyperthyroidism. The rearrangement joins TRBV3-1 to TRBJ2-1; 11 positions agree with TRBD2. The CDR3 DNA follows: TGTGCCAGCAGCCAAGATCGTGGGACTAGCGGTTACAATGAGCAGTTCTTC. Residues: CASSQDRGTSGYNEQFF.